This T cell receptor beta chain was profiled in a study of neurological immune-mediated disorders. This clonotype was counted many times. What it recognizes is unknown. Findings of the study overall: The study found no CDR3 amino acid sequences shared by expanded clones across subjects, suggesting private repertoires in all groups. The greatest degree of TCR clonal expansion was observed in HTLV-1-associated myelopathy, with the lowest in multiple sclerosis, below that of healthy controls.

CDR1 MNHNS and CDR2 SASEGT come from the germline V gene. V lost 8 bases and J lost 4; bases outside the gene matches: 14. This CDR3 contains 16 residues. cDNA was made by 5'RACE with 10-nucleotide random UMIs. Over 190 million TCR-beta sequences from 15-18 subjects came out of each sequencing run. TCRdb used MiXCR to reprocess the 5' RACE reads, holding one entry per CDR3 protein. Altogether around 48,000 distinct CDR3 sequences are present, 9% to 12% being singletons, with the ten largest covering around 20%. Sequencing used PBMCs. The V gene is TRBV6-1, the J gene TRBJ1-5, with TRBD1 matching 7 bases. The receptor's source is a woman between 40 and 55 years old with HTLV-1-associated myelopathy (HAM/TSP). In nucleotides, the CDR3 is TGTGCCAGCCGTTCCAAACAGGGACAGCTGAATCAGCCCCAGCATTTT. This gives the protein CASRSKQGQLNQPQHF.